This T cell receptor (beta chain) was recovered during a study of cytomegalovirus exposure and HLA in healthy donors. This clone was counted once. J gave up 2 bases and V 3 bases, and 11 bases lay outside the gene matches. The CDR3 runs 19 residues. Germline CDR1 and CDR2: LGHNA and YSLEER. Use of 60 Vbeta and 13 Jbeta primers characterized the PCR. Sequencing was performed with immunoSEQ multiplex PCR; in TCRdb, only in-frame clones are kept and a portion is missing. The repertoire includes 200,000 or so clones, 80% to 85% of them detected once, and roughly 2.1% sits in the top ten. The source is a woman aged 18-35 years in good health and CMV-seropositive. The sequenced sample was PBMCs. The chain combines TRBV4-3 with TRBJ2-6, with TRBD1 matching 9 bases. The CDR3 region has the DNA TGCGCCAGCAGCCAGGCCGGGACAGGGAGGTGGACTGGGGCCAACGTCCTGACTTTC. This gives the protein CASSQAGTGRWTGANVLTF.